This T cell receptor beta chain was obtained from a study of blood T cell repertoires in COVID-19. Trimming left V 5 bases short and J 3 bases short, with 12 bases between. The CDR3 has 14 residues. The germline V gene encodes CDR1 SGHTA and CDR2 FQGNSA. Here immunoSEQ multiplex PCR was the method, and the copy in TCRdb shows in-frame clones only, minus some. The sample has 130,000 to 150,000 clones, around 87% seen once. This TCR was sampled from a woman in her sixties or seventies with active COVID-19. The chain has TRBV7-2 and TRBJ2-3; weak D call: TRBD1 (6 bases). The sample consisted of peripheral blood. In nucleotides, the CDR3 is TGTGCCAGCAGCCAACAGGGTAGTACAGATACGCAGTATTTT. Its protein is CASSQQGSTDTQYF.